The 4 T cell receptor beta chains reported below all come from one sample, sequenced in a study of cytomegalovirus exposure and HLA in healthy donors. The study ran its PCR with 60 Vbeta and 13 Jbeta primers. Using immunoSEQ multiplex PCR, the repertoire was profiled, and TCRdb retains in-frame clones only, with some absent. The profile shows 150,000 to 190,000 clones, roughly 82% of them singletons. Material for sequencing was PBMCs. The receptors derive from a woman aged 45-60 years in good health and CMV-seropositive.

The V and J genes are TRBV5-1 and TRBJ2-3, with a weak D call TRBD1 (5 bases). The ends were cut back, 5 bases at V and 3 bases at J, with 13 bases in the middle. Germline assignment: CDR1 SGHRS and CDR2 YFSETQ. The CDR3 contains 14 residues. The CDR3 DNA follows: TGCGCCAGCAGTACACCCCACAGGACAGATACGCAGTATTTT. It is translated as CASSTPHRTDTQYF.

V is TRBV5-6 and J is TRBJ1-6; 8 bases are a match to TRBD1. This CDR3 spans 14 amino acids. The V gene end was trimmed by 0 bases and the J gene end by 7 bases; junction bases not matched to a gene: 0. CDR1 SGHDT and CDR2 YYEEEE come from the germline V gene. CDR3 in amino acids: CASSLGQGNSPLHF. The CDR3 coding sequence is TGTGCCAGCAGCTTGGGACAGGGGAATTCACCCCTCCACTTT.

This clone was seen only once. The gene calls are TRBV11-3 and TRBJ2-3; 9 nucleotides agree with TRBD2. Germline trimming cut 5 bases from V and 2 bases from J; bases unmatched to any gene: 2. Looked up from germline, CDR1 is SGHNT and CDR2 is YENEEA. The CDR3 spans 14 residues. The CDR3 loop reads CASSAGGTTDTQYF. The CDR3 nucleotides are TGTGCCAGCAGCGCGGGGGGGACCACAGATACGCAGTATTTT.

This chain links TRBV29-1 with TRBJ2-1; D might be TRBD1 (6 bases). The CDR3 contains 13 residues. V lost 5 bases, J lost 7 bases, and 15 bases lay in between. Germline V lookup: CDR1 SQVTM, CDR2 ANQGSEA. CDR3 coding DNA: TGCAGCGTTACTAACAGGGCGTGGAATGAGCAGTTCTTC. Protein product: CSVTNRAWNEQFF.